Reported below is one TCR beta chain. Its antigen remains unidentified. No clone much larger than this one lies a single base away; base qualities are absent. Taken from the germline V gene, the CDR1 and CDR2 loops are SGHTA and FQGNSA. V is reduced by 1 base and J by 10 bases, leaving a spacing of 8 bases between them. The CDR3 sequence holds 11 residues, the cysteine and phenylalanine included. The kept DNA is CDR3 alone, 33 bases in frame from the first base. The entry originates in a study of identical twins listed by TCRdb under 2016. About the study as a whole: TCR alpha and beta repertoires from monozygotic twins, unrelated adults of various ages and cord blood were deep-sequenced to test whether fetal clonotypes persist. To rule out contamination, the twin experiments were replicated at different times with different library preparation protocols.

Overall results and qualifications from the work: Fewer insertions were carried by abundant cord blood beta clonotypes, a similar but weaker trend appeared in young adult naive repertoires, and no such trend appeared in memory repertoires. Invariant T cells such as MAIT and iNKT could partly confound zero-insertion analyses, though diverse VJ usage argued against this for most clonotypes. Excess twin sharing in beta out-of-frame sequences was weaker because fewer shared sequences lowered the signal-to-noise ratio. Because the same donors could not be followed over many years, the conclusions relied on cross-sectional statistical analysis. Compared with coincidental sharing between unrelated individuals, out-of-frame TCR alpha sequences shared between twins showed an excess of sequences with low generation probability. Out-of-frame TCR alpha sharing in monozygotic twins was systematically underestimated by recombination models, whereas sharing between unrelated individuals was in agreement with the recombination models.

Only healthy Caucasian donors were included. Three pairs of female monozygotic twins, all aged about 18 to 30 years, were included in the twin cohort. Using Miltenyi CD45RO+ enrichment and human naive T-cell isolation kits, memory (CD45RO+) and naive T cells were isolated from PBMC. Library prep was done by 5' RACE. The listed sequencing device is Illumina HiSeq 2000. A universal primer binding site was added through template switching, and the final cDNA carried a unique molecular identifier so that TCR cDNA molecules could be counted accurately. Specific primers in the conserved constant-segment region were used to synthesize first-strand cDNA for the TCR alpha and beta chains. To control for contamination, each cDNA library was double barcoded with a SMART-Mk sample barcode plus Illumina barcodes. TruSeq adapter sequences, together with Illumina sample barcodes, were added in two successive PCR steps. The TCR alpha and beta cDNA libraries were sequenced on the Illumina HiSeq platform using custom primers. The authors' pipeline ran thus. MiGEC was used to process raw reads and extract unique molecular identifiers, and MiXCR was used to find CDR3 positions. Recombination models were inferred per individual with the repgenHMM and IGoR tools using an EM algorithm. The tcR package in R was used for shared clonotype analysis, with sharing normalized by the product of cloneset sizes. Out-of-frame nonproductive sequences were analyzed to study raw recombination free of thymic and clonal selection effects. TCRdb reanalyzed the raw reads on its own, using fastp at Q25 for trimming and MiXCR for clone calling, and kept in-frame beta chains. A single entry per CDR3 protein holds the most common genes and DNA from its merged rows. Here the V and J calls rest on TCRdb's processing, not on the authors' analysis. Recorded for this sample are approximately 220,000 distinct CDR3 sequences; less than 8% of them occurred a single time. The ten largest clones capture around 2.1% of the sample.

This same sample was also part of a study on yellow fever vaccine responses in identical twins. Per that second paper: The T cell response to vaccination in identical twins was reported by the authors to appear partly convergent and partly personalized. In the study, vaccine-responding T cell clones were precisely tracked in identical twins.

Sequences were obtained from memory (CD45RO+) T cells sorted from blood. The cell subset or site tag for this specimen amounts to: CD45RO+ enriched T cells. This TCR came from a woman under 30 in good health. The sequence links TRBV7-2 to TRBJ2-7, with the D gene too uncertain to name. In nucleotide form, the sequence is TGTGCCAGCAGCTTAGAGTTGAAACAGTACTTC. Translated, this gives CASSLELKQYF. Outside the CDR3, residues come from the reference TRBV7-2 and TRBJ2-7 proteins, so the full variable domain is: GAGVSQSPSNKVTEKGKDVELRCDPISGHTALYWYRQSLGQGLEFLIYFQGNSAPDKSGLPSDRFSAERTGGSVSTLTIQRTQQEDSAVYLCASSLELKQYFGPGTRLTVT.